This TCR beta chain was found in a study of blood T cell repertoires in COVID-19. Study-wide background: Samples came from the United States, Italy and Spain, spanning acute and convalescent COVID-19. Sources were T cells, B-cell-depleted T cells, or PBMCs; the material itself was cDNA or gDNA.

Original methodology: The assay estimated nucleated cells by amplifying reference gene primers. Here immunoSEQ multiplex PCR was the method, and the copy in TCRdb shows in-frame clones only, minus some. V and J calls and clone size are given by that table; D and trimming were obtained from the DNA. The sample holds roughly 150,000 clones, over 75% seen once. The V and J ends lost 5 bases and 2 bases respectively, with 14 bases between them. CDR3 size: 15 residues. Germline V gene sequence: CDR1 SGHNT, CDR2 YENEEA. Sequencing was carried out using peripheral blood. The gene calls are TRBV11-3 and TRBJ2-3; TRBD1 might be the D (7 bases). This receptor was taken from a human donor in a cohort sampled during active COVID-19. Here the CDR3 reads CASSPGGLHTDTQYF. The DNA of the CDR3 is TGTGCCAGCAGCCCAGGGGGACTGCACACAGATACGCAGTATTTT.